These 31 T cell receptor beta chains were sequenced from one sample in a study of Graves' ophthalmopathy and Graves' hyperthyroidism. Scientists amplified the TCR beta CDR3 regions from RNA transcripts. HTBI primers served in a first-round RT-PCR, which a second-round multiplex PCR followed. One entry per CDR3 protein, called by TCRdb with MiXCR from the multiplex PCR reads. The data hold some 390,000 distinct CDR3 sequences, with around 16% observed a single time. Sequenced sample: peripheral blood. Every receptor here comes from a woman aged 18-29 years with Graves' ophthalmopathy.

This clonotype was detected many times. This rearrangement joins TRBV30 to TRBJ2-7; D not certain. V shed 4 bases and J shed 2 bases, with 15 bases lying between them. Germline CDR1 reads GTSNPN; CDR2 reads SVGIG (reference sequence). The CDR3 spans 14 residues. The CDR3, as DNA: TGTGCCTGGATCAGTCCTTACACTCCCTACGAGCAGTACTTC. Amino acids: CAWISPYTPYEQYF.

This clonotype was counted ten times or more. This chain links TRBV6-2 or TRBV6-3 with TRBJ1-5; D is perhaps TRBD1 (5 bases). The germline gives CDR1 MNHEY, CDR2 SVGEGT. Trimming removed 0 bases from V and 3 bases from J, with 12 bases in between. The CDR3 totals 16 residues. This CDR3 reads CASSYSTRASNQPQHF. Here the CDR3 DNA reads TGTGCCAGCAGTTACTCGACCAGGGCCTCCAATCAGCCCCAGCATTTT.

This clonotype occurred many times. The chain couples TRBV6-1 to TRBJ1-5; D is ambiguous. The CDR3 length is 15 residues. V lost 6 bases and J lost 9, with 21 bases in between. Per the germline V gene, CDR1 is MNHNS and CDR2 is SASEGT. The CDR3 DNA reads as TGTGCCAGCAGCGCGAACTCGGGCGGACCGGCGCCCCAGCATTTT. Protein sequence: CASSANSGGPAPQHF.

The table lists this clonotype with many counts. J is TRBJ1-2 and V is TRBV29-1, with D uncertain. The germline V gene encodes CDR1 SQVTM and CDR2 ANQGSEA. This CDR3 has 11 amino acids. Between the trimmed V and J ends, which lost 3 bases and 4 bases, there was a span of 6 bases. CDR3 nucleotide sequence: TGCAGCGTTGAGGATGGCTATGGCTACACCTTC. It specifies CSVEDGYGYTF. Full variable domain (outside the CDR3, taken from reference TRBV29-1 and TRBJ1-2): SAVISQKPSRDICQRGTSLTIQCQVDSQVTMMFWYRQQPGQSLTLIATANQGSEATYESGFVIDKFPISRPNLTFSTLTVSNMSPEDSSIYLCSVEDGYGYTFGSGTRLTVV.

At least ten counts were recorded for this clonotype. In DNA form, the CDR3 reads TGTGCCCGTGGTACAAGCACTGAAGCTTTCTTT. Translating gives CARGTSTEAFF. This chain connects TRBV30 to TRBJ1-1; D unresolved. Germline V gene data show CDR1 as GTSNPN and CDR2 as SVGIG (reference sequence). Trimming shortened V by 8 bases and J by 4 bases, and 11 bases separated the two germline ends. The CDR3 consists of 11 residues.

At least ten counts were recorded for this clonotype. This rearrangement joins TRBV30 to TRBJ1-1, with D perhaps TRBD1 (6 bases). Trimming removed 0 bases at V and 9 bases at J, with 14 bases between. CDR1 GTSNPN and CDR2 SVGIG come from the germline V gene (reference sequence). The CDR3 contains 13 residues. This chain's CDR3 is CAWSVRQEGKAFF. The CDR3 DNA reads as TGTGCCTGGAGTGTACGACAGGAGGGGAAAGCTTTCTTT.

This clonotype was recorded at least ten times. The J gene is TRBJ2-5, the V gene TRBV11-2; TRBD2 agrees at 15 bases. The trim removed 4 bases at V and 1 base at J, leaving 4 bases unmatched. CDR1 is SGHAT, CDR2 FQNNGV, per germline. The CDR3 contains 17 residues. Here the CDR3 reads CASSWTSGREVQETQYF. For the CDR3, the DNA is TGTGCCAGCAGCTGGACTAGCGGGAGGGAAGTCCAAGAGACCCAGTACTTC. Filled out from reference TRBV11-2 and TRBJ2-5, the complete variable domain reads EAGVAQSPRYKIIEKRQSVAFWCNPISGHATLYWYQQILGQGPKLLIQFQNNGVVDDSQLPKDRFSAERLKGVDSTLKIQPAKLEDSAVYLCASSWTSGREVQETQYFGPGTRLLVL.

The rearrangement links TRBV28 to TRBJ2-7; D is possibly TRBD2 (5 bases). CDR1 is MDHEN and CDR2 is SYDVKM in the germline V gene. V lost 4 bases and J lost 6, with 19 bases in between. This CDR3 comprises 15 residues. CDR3 sequence reads: CASSYPRTGLLEQYF. CDR3 nucleotide sequence: TGTGCCAGCAGTTACCCAAGGACCGGACTCCTCGAGCAGTACTTC.

This clonotype was observed at least ten times. The chain recombines TRBV12-3 or TRBV12-4 with TRBJ2-7, with D tentatively TRBD2 (6 bases). The CDR3 is 15 amino acids. The V and J ends lost 2 bases and 1 base respectively, with 12 bases between them. The CDR3 here is CASSLNPGLSYEQYF. The CDR3 DNA follows: TGTGCCAGCAGTTTAAACCCGGGACTTTCCTACGAGCAGTACTTC.

This clonotype was recorded at least ten times. This sequence joins TRBV6-1 and TRBJ1-5, with unresolved D. Looked up from germline, CDR1 is MNHNS and CDR2 is SASEGT. The CDR3 is 14 amino acids. Trimming removed 2 bases from V and 6 bases from J, with 11 bases in between. The CDR3 protein is CASSERPSVQPQHF. The CDR3 DNA is TGTGCCAGCAGTGAACGGCCCTCCGTTCAGCCCCAGCATTTT.

This clonotype was seen ten or more times. The J gene is TRBJ2-7, the V gene TRBV6-1; a possible D gene is TRBD1 (5 bases). CDR1 is MNHNS and CDR2 is SASEGT in the germline V gene. CDR3 length equals 15 residues. V lost 3 bases to trimming and J lost 5 bases, with 17 bases between them. CDR3 nucleotides: TGTGCCAGCAGTGACCTAATTGGCAGGGCCCACGAGCAGTACTTC. Protein product: CASSDLIGRAHEQYF.

The table lists this clonotype with many counts. The gene calls are TRBV28 and TRBJ2-7; TRBD1 aligns across 10 bases. J was trimmed by 5 bases and V by 3 bases; bases with no gene match: 4. The CDR3 consists of 14 residues. Germline V gene data show CDR1 as MDHEN and CDR2 as SYDVKM. CDR3 DNA sequence: TGTGCCAGCAGTTTGACAGGGGGCGGACACGAGCAGTACTTC. Encoded protein: CASSLTGGGHEQYF.

The chain is built from TRBV19 and TRBJ2-7, with a possible D match to TRBD1 (5 bases). The germline V gene has CDR1 LNHDA and CDR2 SQIVND (reference sequence). The CDR3 extends over 14 amino acids. V lost 2 bases and J lost 4, with 12 bases in between. CDR3 residues: CASSIRAGWYEQYF. CDR3 DNA: TGTGCCAGTAGTATAAGAGCAGGGTGGTACGAGCAGTACTTC.

This clonotype was counted many times. The chain couples TRBV27 to TRBJ2-3, with 8 positions matching TRBD2. Germline CDR1 is MNHEY and CDR2 is SMNVEV (reference sequence). The CDR3 length is 16 residues. With V trimmed by 2 bases and J by 4 bases, 8 bases remained unmatched. The CDR3 bases are TGTGCCAGCAGTTTACCTACTAGCGGAAGGGCAGATACGCAGTATTTT. It encodes CASSLPTSGRADTQYF.

This clonotype came up many times. The chain recombines TRBV7-3 with TRBJ1-1; the D is unclear. Trimming removed 2 bases from V and 6 bases from J, with 10 bases in between. The germline V gene has CDR1 SGHTA and CDR2 FQGTGA. The CDR3 consists of 13 residues. For the CDR3, the DNA is TGTGCCAGCAGCTTACAAGGGCGGGCTGAAGCTTTCTTT. Protein sequence: CASSLQGRAEAFF.

This clonotype was observed many times. The junction shows a germline mismatch at one end, possibly a read error. This chain links TRBV6-1 with TRBJ1-1; maybe TRBD1 (6 bases). CDR3 length: 13 residues. Germline V CDR1 and CDR2: MNHNS, SASEGT. The CDR3 sequence is CASREGGWTEAFF. The CDR3 DNA reads TGTGCCAGCAGAGAAGGGGGGTGGACTGAAGCTTTCTTT.

This clonotype was observed at least ten times. V gene TRBV12-3 or TRBV12-4 combines with J gene TRBJ1-5; tentatively, D is TRBD1 (6 bases). The CDR3 is 15 residues long. Trimming cost V 1 base and J 7 bases, with 14 bases left between them. The CDR3 region has the DNA TGTGCCAGCAGTTTAGGAGGGGGGCAGGGACAGCCCCAGCATTTT. Encoded protein: CASSLGGGQGQPQHF.

This clonotype was seen a handful of times. The rearrangement links TRBV18 to TRBJ2-7; TRBD1 matches at 7 bases. This CDR3 region has 16 residues. From germline, CDR1 is KGHSH and CDR2 LQKENI. The trim removed 2 bases at V and 1 base at J, leaving 8 bases unmatched. This chain's CDR3 is CASSPSVRTGSYEQYF. The CDR3 DNA reads TGTGCCAGCTCACCATCGGTACGGACAGGATCCTACGAGCAGTACTTC.

This clonotype has ten or more counts. This could be a read error, since a much larger clone is one nucleotide away. The chain joins TRBV28 to TRBJ2-7, with D possibly called TRBD1 or TRBD2 (6 bases each). Germline V lookup: CDR1 MDHEN, CDR2 SYDVKM. Trimming left V 3 bases short and J 6 bases short, with 15 bases between. The CDR3 consists of 14 residues. The CDR3 loop reads CASSLWGAQCEQYF. The CDR3 coding sequence is TGTGCCAGCAGTTTGTGGGGGGCACAGTGCGAGCAGTACTTC. The whole variable domain, remainder taken from reference TRBV28 and TRBJ2-7, is DVKVTQSSRYLVKRTGEKVFLECVQDMDHENMFWYRQDPGLGLRLIYFSYDVKMKEKGDIPEGYSVSREKKERFSLILESASTNQTSMYLCASSLWGAQCEQYFGPGTRLTVT.

Comment on this clonotype: A read error may be the cause here, since a much bigger clone is one base away. J is TRBJ1-1 and V is TRBV20-1, with D possibly TRBD1 on 5 matching bases. This CDR3 spans 20 amino acids. Trimming shortened V by 5 bases and J by 1 base, and 32 bases separated the two germline ends. Per the germline V gene, CDR1 is DFQATT and CDR2 is SNEGSKA (reference sequence). CDR3 region: CSARAVRRPAGDDWNTEAFF. The CDR3 DNA sequence: TGCAGTGCTCGTGCGGTGAGGCGCCCCGCGGGGGATGATTGGAACACTGAAGCTTTCTTT.

This clonotype was seen at least ten times. J is TRBJ1-2 and V is TRBV7-9; no firm D call. Trimming took 1 base from V and 8 from J, leaving 17 bases between them. This CDR3 contains 15 residues. In germline, CDR1 is SEHNR, CDR2 FQNEAQ (reference sequence). The CDR3 coding sequence is TGTGCCAGCAGCTTAGGCCAGGTTAAGTGGAGAGGCTACACCTTC. Amino acid sequence: CASSLGQVKWRGYTF.

This clonotype was detected a few times. The chain recombines TRBV28 with TRBJ2-2; 10 positions agree with TRBD2. The CDR3 contains 16 residues. Germline CDR1 MDHEN, CDR2 SYDVKM. V shed 2 bases, J shed 7 bases, and the junction held 7 bases outside the gene matches. This chain's CDR3 is CASSLMASGSFGELFF. The CDR3, as DNA: TGTGCCAGCAGTTTAATGGCTAGCGGGAGCTTCGGGGAGCTGTTTTTT.

In this sample, this clonotype turned up many times. The J gene is TRBJ1-2, the V gene TRBV15, with 8 nucleotides matching TRBD1. Trimming at V came to 0 bases and at J to 8 bases, leaving 2 bases not matched to a gene. CDR1 LNHNV and CDR2 YYDKDF come from the germline V gene (reference sequence). This CDR3 comprises 13 residues. CDR3 loop: CATSRETGEGYTF. The CDR3 DNA reads TGTGCCACCAGCAGAGAGACAGGGGAAGGCTACACCTTC.

In this sample, this clonotype turned up once. The chain joins TRBV7-2 to TRBJ2-5; unclear D gene. Germline V gives CDR1 SGHTA, CDR2 FQGNSA. The CDR3 has 14 amino acids. V lost 5 bases to trimming and J lost 1 base, with 11 bases between them. The chain's CDR3 is CASSRDKVQETQYF. The CDR3 region has the DNA TGTGCCAGCAGCCGCGACAAGGTCCAAGAGACCCAGTACTTC.

This clonotype occurred many times. The chain carries TRBV27 and TRBJ1-5; perhaps TRBD1 as D (5 bases). Between the trimmed V and J ends, which lost 2 bases and 0 bases, there was a span of 17 bases. This CDR3 has 18 residues. From germline, CDR1 is MNHEY and CDR2 SMNVEV (reference sequence). CDR3 in DNA: TGTGCCAGCAGTTTAGTGGGGCCAGGGCCTTATAGCAATCAGCCCCAGCATTTT. It yields the protein CASSLVGPGPYSNQPQHF.

This clonotype came up many times. The J gene is TRBJ1-6, the V gene TRBV12-3 or TRBV12-4; TRBD1 matches 7 bases. This CDR3 is built from 15 residues. V lost 0 bases, J lost 7 bases, and 3 bases stayed unmatched. The CDR3, as DNA: TGTGCCAGCAGTTTAGCGGGACAGCCCAATTCACCCCTCCACTTT. Its protein product is CASSLAGQPNSPLHF.

This clonotype has a count of ten or more. The chain joins TRBV11-2 to TRBJ1-1, with 9 bases lining up with TRBD1. The J segment lost 10 bases and the V segment lost 4 bases, leaving 13 bases of the junction unmatched. There are 15 residues in the CDR3. Germline CDR1 reads SGHAT; CDR2 reads FQNNGV. The CDR3 region has the DNA TGTGCCAGCAGCTCAACGTCCCGGGACAGGGATCGAGCTTTCTTT. It translates to CASSSTSRDRDRAFF.

This clonotype was recorded many times. The chain is built from TRBV10-3 and TRBJ1-1, with 7 nucleotides matching TRBD1. The CDR3 runs to 12 residues. J lost 3 bases, V lost 6 bases, and 1 base had no gene match. CDR1 and CDR2 from the germline V gene are ENHRY and SYGVKD. CDR3 sequence: CAIRGTDTEAFF. Written as DNA, the CDR3 is TGTGCCATCAGGGGGACAGACACTGAAGCTTTCTTT.

This clonotype was recorded once. This CDR3 reads CASSGALVNYEQYF. CDR3 in DNA: TGTGCCAGCAGTGGGGCCCTGGTTAACTACGAGCAGTACTTC. V is TRBV6-2 or TRBV6-3 and J is TRBJ2-7, with D maybe TRBD1 (5 bases). V lost 5 bases to trimming and J lost 3 bases, with 14 bases between them. There are 14 residues in the CDR3. Looked up from germline, CDR1 is MNHEY and CDR2 is SVGEGT.

This clonotype was counted at least ten times. The V call is TRBV6-5, the J call TRBJ2-5; 7 bases match TRBD1. The germline V gene has CDR1 MNHEY and CDR2 SVGAGI. The CDR3 is made up of 15 amino acids. V lost 6 bases and J lost 0; bases outside the gene matches: 7. DNA for the CDR3: TGTGCCAGCAGCAGGGACAGACAGTACCAAGAGACCCAGTACTTC. Protein: CASSRDRQYQETQYF.

This clonotype was counted many times. V usage is TRBV7-2 and J usage is TRBJ2-2; D not resolved. Trimming stripped 5 bases from V and 9 bases from J, with 7 bases between. The length of the CDR3 is 11 residues. Germline loops: CDR1 SGHTA, CDR2 FQGNSA. The CDR3, as DNA: TGTGCCAGCAGCCCCGGTCGGGAGCTGTTTTTT. This codes for CASSPGRELFF. The full variable domain, rest sourced from reference TRBV7-2 and TRBJ2-2, is GAGVSQSPSNKVTEKGKDVELRCDPISGHTALYWYRQSLGQGLEFLIYFQGNSAPDKSGLPSDRFSAERTGGSVSTLTIQRTQQEDSAVYLCASSPGRELFFGEGSRLTVL.